The 21 T cell receptor beta chains in this list originate from one sample, sequenced in a study of T cells in Graves' hyperthyroidism and ophthalmopathy (dated 2019 in TCRdb). Libraries were prepared through multiplex PCR. The sample was run on an Illumina HiSeq 2000. The TCR beta CDR3 regions were amplified from RNA transcripts. The TCR CDR3 was subjected to a first round of RT-PCR using the HTBI primer set and the Qiagen OneStep RT-PCR kit. TCRdb trimmed public reads at Q25 via fastp, called clones via MiXCR and kept in-frame beta chains. Merged by CDR3 protein, the rows form single entries marked with the most common genes and DNA. This sample has about 710,000 distinct CDR3 sequences in its table, and 16% of those were observed once. The top ten hold around 7.7% of the sample. The source material was blood. The receptors were gathered from a man between 18 and 29 years old with Graves' hyperthyroidism.

This clonotype appeared many times. The V and J genes are TRBV2 and TRBJ2-7; 10 bases align to TRBD2. This CDR3 is 13 amino acids long. V gave up 8 bases and J gave up 5 bases; unmatched junction bases: 6. Germline CDR1 and CDR2: SNHLY and FYNNEI. The CDR3 coding sequence is TGTGCCAGCGCTAGCGGGAGTGAGGACGAGCAGTACTTC. Translating gives CASASGSEDEQYF.

Of note for this clonotype: A clone one base away is much larger, so this may be a read error. This chain uses TRBV28 with TRBJ2-7; D is undetermined. CDR1 is MDHEN, CDR2 SYDVKM, per germline. The CDR3 is 13 amino acids. Here the CDR3 reads CASNPPGPNEQCF. CDR3 nucleotides: TGTGCCAGCAACCCCCCAGGCCCAAACGAGCAGTGCTTC.

In its sample, this clonotype was seen a few times. The chain couples TRBV30 to TRBJ2-1; 8 bases match TRBD2. In germline, CDR1 is GTSNPN, CDR2 SVGIG (reference sequence). The CDR3 totals 16 residues. V was clipped by 2 bases and J by 2 bases; unmatched bases: 8. CDR3 DNA sequence: TGTGCCTGGAGTCAAGAACTAGCGGAACCCTACAATGAGCAGTTCTTC. Translated: CAWSQELAEPYNEQFF.

This clonotype was recorded at least ten times. The chain joins TRBV28 to TRBJ2-3; 7 bases match TRBD1. J was trimmed by 5 bases and V by 5 bases; bases with no gene match: 10. The CDR3 consists of 15 residues. CDR1 MDHEN and CDR2 SYDVKM come from the germline V gene. The CDR3 loop reads CASSPRLRQGDTQYF. The DNA for the CDR3 is TGTGCCAGCAGTCCCCGCCTGAGACAGGGAGATACGCAGTATTTT.

This clonotype has just a few counts. The chain uses TRBV4-1 and TRBJ2-1, with D possibly being TRBD2 (5 bases). The V gene lost 0 bases and the J gene lost 4 bases, with 19 bases spanning the gap. Germline V CDR1 and CDR2: MGHRA, YSYEKL. The CDR3 runs 18 residues. The CDR3 here is CASSQDHRVASSYNEQFF. DNA of the CDR3: TGCGCCAGCAGCCAAGATCATCGAGTAGCGAGTTCTTACAATGAGCAGTTCTTC.

In its sample, this clonotype was seen a few times. The genes are TRBV6-2 or TRBV6-3 and TRBJ2-1, with TRBD1 matching over 11 bases. The germline V gene encodes CDR1 MNHEY and CDR2 SVGEGT. Trimming removed 4 bases from V and 3 bases from J; junction bases left unmatched: 8. The CDR3 is made up of 17 amino acids. The CDR3 is CASSSTGGTGGYNEQFF. DNA of the CDR3: TGTGCCAGCAGTTCCACCGGAGGGACAGGGGGCTACAATGAGCAGTTCTTC.

This clonotype was recorded at least ten times. This chain connects TRBV28 to TRBJ2-7; 8 nucleotides line up with TRBD1. This CDR3 region has 12 residues. The V gene end was trimmed by 3 bases and the J gene end by 6 bases; junction bases not matched to a gene: 1. CDR1 is MDHEN, CDR2 SYDVKM, per germline. CDR3 amino acids: CASSFDRGEQYF. The CDR3 DNA reads as TGTGCCAGCAGTTTCGACAGGGGCGAGCAGTACTTC.

In its sample, this clonotype was seen many times. DNA of the CDR3: TGTGCCAGCAGGCCGGGACGGATGAACACTGAAGCTTTCTTT. It is translated as CASRPGRMNTEAFF. The chain combines TRBV2 with TRBJ1-1; D is possibly TRBD1 (5 bases). V lost 6 bases and J 0 bases, leaving 11 bases between the germline ends. The CDR3 has 14 residues. In germline, CDR1 is SNHLY, CDR2 FYNNEI.

This CDR3 reads CATSDSATGWNGYTF. CDR3 sequence (DNA): TGTGCCACCAGTGATTCGGCGACAGGATGGAACGGCTACACCTTC. The J gene is TRBJ1-2, the V gene TRBV24-1, with a possible D match to TRBD1 (6 bases). Per the germline V gene, CDR1 is KGHDR and CDR2 is SFDVKD. V dropped 2 bases and J dropped 8 bases, with 17 bases sitting between them. The length of the CDR3 is 15 residues.

The chain carries TRBV29-1 and TRBJ2-3; possibly TRBD1 for D (6 bases). Deletions cut 7 bases from V and 8 bases from J, with 10 bases between. Per germline, CDR1 SQVTM and CDR2 ANQGSEA. The CDR3 consists of 10 residues. The CDR3 sequence: CSAGEGTQYF. The CDR3 DNA reads TGCAGCGCAGGGGAAGGTACGCAGTATTTT.

This clonotype came up a few times. The V and J genes are TRBV27 and TRBJ2-7; possible D gene TRBD2, 6 bases. There are 15 residues in the CDR3. Germline V lookup: CDR1 MNHEY, CDR2 SMNVEV (reference sequence). Trimming pared 5 bases from V and 0 bases from J, leaving 14 bases between. The CDR3 DNA follows: TGTGCCAGCAGTCGCCAGGGACTCAGCTCCTACGAGCAGTACTTC. The encoded protein is CASSRQGLSSYEQYF.

In this sample, this clonotype turned up many times. The chain carries TRBV24-1 and TRBJ2-3, with 10 positions matching TRBD2. The CDR3 consists of 15 residues. The V and J ends lost 3 bases and 6 bases, in that order; junction bases with no gene match: 5. The germline V gene encodes CDR1 KGHDR and CDR2 SFDVKD. The CDR3 DNA reads TGTGCCACCAGTGATCCTCGGACTAGCGGCGATACGCAGTATTTT. Amino acids: CATSDPRTSGDTQYF.

This clonotype was counted many times. The V call is TRBV15, the J call TRBJ2-1; tentatively, D is TRBD2 (5 bases). CDR1 and CDR2 from the germline V gene are LNHNV and YYDKDF (reference sequence). The CDR3 loop spans 15 amino acids. Trimming removed 1 base from V and 0 bases from J, with 7 bases in between. CDR3 region: CATSRGGSSYNEQFF. For the CDR3, the DNA is TGTGCCACCAGCAGAGGCGGGTCCTCCTACAATGAGCAGTTCTTC.

This clonotype has more than one count but fewer than ten. This sequence joins TRBV11-2 and TRBJ1-2, with 7 bases aligning to TRBD1. Trimming removed 5 bases from V and 6 bases from J; junction bases left unmatched: 9. The CDR3 sequence is 14 residues long. CDR1 and CDR2 (germline): SGHAT, FQNNGV. The CDR3 region has the DNA TGTGCCAGCAGCCTACCCGGGACAGTGGATGGCTACACCTTC. Translation gives CASSLPGTVDGYTF.

This chain connects TRBV20-1 to TRBJ1-5, with 8 nucleotides matching TRBD1. V gave up 6 bases and J gave up 2 bases; unmatched junction bases: 3. The CDR3 contains 13 residues. Germline V gene data show CDR1 as DFQATT and CDR2 as SNEGSKA (reference sequence). CDR3 in amino acids: CSAYRGGNQPQHF. The CDR3 nucleotides read TGCAGTGCATACAGGGGGGGCAATCAGCCCCAGCATTTT.

This clonotype was detected many times. For the CDR3, the DNA is TGTGCCAGTGGGGCAGAGCAGTACTTC. Translation gives CASGAEQYF. The V and J genes are TRBV2 and TRBJ2-7; tentative D call: TRBD1 (5 bases). V was pared by 9 bases and J by 7 bases, with 7 bases between. Germline CDR1 and CDR2: SNHLY and FYNNEI. The CDR3 loop spans 9 amino acids. The complete variable domain, with remaining parts taken from reference TRBV2 and TRBJ2-7, reads EPEVTQTPSHQVTQMGQEVILRCVPISNHLYFYWYRQILGQKVEFLVSFYNNEISEKSEIFDDQFSVERPDGSNFTLKIRSTKLEDSAMYFCASGAEQYFGPGTRLTVT.

This chain joins TRBV9 and TRBJ2-1; D tentatively fits TRBD1 or TRBD2 (5 bases each). Germline CDR1 reads SGDLS; CDR2 reads YYNGEE. The CDR3 is made up of 13 amino acids. The V and J ends lost 0 bases and 7 bases respectively, with 8 bases between them. The CDR3 DNA reads TGTGCCAGCAGCGTAGGGGGGATAAATGAGCAGTTCTTC. It translates to CASSVGGINEQFF.

This clonotype was found many times. The rearrangement joins TRBV6-2 or TRBV6-3 to TRBJ1-1; D is undetermined. CDR1 and CDR2 (germline): MNHEY, SVGEGT. Trimming cost V 2 bases and J 1 base, with 11 bases left between them. The CDR3 runs to 15 residues. The CDR3: CASSYADDTNTEAFF. The CDR3 nucleotides are TGTGCCAGCAGTTACGCTGACGATACGAACACTGAAGCTTTCTTT.

At least ten counts were recorded for this clonotype. V is TRBV28 and J is TRBJ2-1; the D gene is possibly TRBD2 (6 bases). V gave up 6 bases and J gave up 4 bases, with 16 bases separating them. The CDR3 covers 15 residues. The germline V gene encodes CDR1 MDHEN and CDR2 SYDVKM. This chain's CDR3 is CASSPPGGGYNEQFF. The CDR3 DNA reads TGTGCCAGCAGCCCACCTGGCGGAGGGTACAATGAGCAGTTCTTC. The whole variable domain, remainder taken from reference TRBV28 and TRBJ2-1, is DVKVTQSSRYLVKRTGEKVFLECVQDMDHENMFWYRQDPGLGLRLIYFSYDVKMKEKGDIPEGYSVSREKKERFSLILESASTNQTSMYLCASSPPGGGYNEQFFGPGTRLTVL.

The chain carries TRBV28 and TRBJ1-4; TRBD1 aligns across 9 bases. CDR3 length: 12 residues. Germline V gives CDR1 MDHEN, CDR2 SYDVKM. V trimming: 6 bases; J trimming: 11 bases; junction bases outside the gene matches: 4. The CDR3 DNA is TGTGCCAGCAGCCGGGACAGGGACAAACTGTTTTTT. Its translation: CASSRDRDKLFF.

This clonotype showed up many times. The chain is built from TRBV7-2 and TRBJ2-7; 10 nucleotides line up with TRBD2. Germline assignment: CDR1 SGHTA and CDR2 FQGNSA. CDR3 length equals 16 residues. Trimming took 5 bases from V and 9 from J; bases not matched to a gene: 16. The CDR3: CASSIPPGLAHRVQYF. CDR3 coding DNA: TGTGCCAGCAGCATACCCCCGGGACTAGCGCACAGGGTGCAGTACTTC.